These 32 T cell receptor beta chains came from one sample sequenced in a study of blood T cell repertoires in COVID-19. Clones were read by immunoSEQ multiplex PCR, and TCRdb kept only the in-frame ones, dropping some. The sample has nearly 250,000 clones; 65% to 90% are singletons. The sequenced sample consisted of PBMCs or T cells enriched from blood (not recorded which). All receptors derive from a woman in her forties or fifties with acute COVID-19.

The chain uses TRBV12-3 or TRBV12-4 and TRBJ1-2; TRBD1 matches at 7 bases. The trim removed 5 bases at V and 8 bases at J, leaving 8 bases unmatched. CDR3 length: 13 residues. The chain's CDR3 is CASSTHRGVGYTF. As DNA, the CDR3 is TGTGCCAGCAGTACTCACAGGGGAGTGGGCTACACCTTC.

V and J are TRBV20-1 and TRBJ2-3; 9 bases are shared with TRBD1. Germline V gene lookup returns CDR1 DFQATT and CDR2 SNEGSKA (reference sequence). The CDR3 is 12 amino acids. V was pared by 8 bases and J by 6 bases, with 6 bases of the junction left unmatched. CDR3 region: CSTTDRGDTQYF. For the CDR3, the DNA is TGCAGTACTACTGACAGGGGGGATACGCAGTATTTT.

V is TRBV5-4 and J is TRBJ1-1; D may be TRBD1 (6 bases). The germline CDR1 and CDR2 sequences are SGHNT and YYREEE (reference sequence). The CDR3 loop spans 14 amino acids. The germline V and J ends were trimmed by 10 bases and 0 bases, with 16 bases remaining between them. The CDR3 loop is CASFGRGMNTEAFF. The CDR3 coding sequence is TGTGCCTCCTTTGGAAGGGGGATGAACACTGAAGCTTTCTTT.

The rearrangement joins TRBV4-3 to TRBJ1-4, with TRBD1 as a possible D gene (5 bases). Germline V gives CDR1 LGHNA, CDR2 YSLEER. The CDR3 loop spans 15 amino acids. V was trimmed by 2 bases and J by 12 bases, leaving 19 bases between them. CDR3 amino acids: CASSQNRDSRFELFF. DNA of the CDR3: TGCGCCAGCAGCCAAAACCGGGACTCCCGTTTTGAACTGTTTTTT.

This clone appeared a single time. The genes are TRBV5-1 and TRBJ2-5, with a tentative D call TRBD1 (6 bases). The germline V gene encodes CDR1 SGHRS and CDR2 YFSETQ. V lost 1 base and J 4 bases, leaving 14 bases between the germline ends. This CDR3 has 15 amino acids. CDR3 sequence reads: CASSLSQGWRETQYF. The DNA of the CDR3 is TGCGCCAGCAGCTTGAGCCAGGGGTGGCGAGAGACCCAGTACTTC.

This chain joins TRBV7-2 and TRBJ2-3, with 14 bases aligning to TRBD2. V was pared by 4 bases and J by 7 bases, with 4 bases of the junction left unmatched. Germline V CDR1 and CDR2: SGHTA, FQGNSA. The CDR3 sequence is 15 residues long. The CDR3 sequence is CASSSGLAGANTQYF. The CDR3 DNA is TGTGCCAGCAGCTCGGGACTAGCGGGAGCCAATACGCAGTATTTT.

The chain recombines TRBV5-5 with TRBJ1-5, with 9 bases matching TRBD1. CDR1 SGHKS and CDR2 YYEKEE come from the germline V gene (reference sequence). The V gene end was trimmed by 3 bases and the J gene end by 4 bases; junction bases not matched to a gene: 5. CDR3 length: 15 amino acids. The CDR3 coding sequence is TGTGCCAGCAGCTCCGCCGGGACAGGGAATCAGCCCCAGCATTTT. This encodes CASSSAGTGNQPQHF.

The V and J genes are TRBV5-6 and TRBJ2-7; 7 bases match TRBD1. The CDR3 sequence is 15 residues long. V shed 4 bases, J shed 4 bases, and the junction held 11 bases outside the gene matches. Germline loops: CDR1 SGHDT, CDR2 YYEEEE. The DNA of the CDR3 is TGTGCCAGCAGCACACCGACAGGGCGGCGGTACGAGCAGTACTTC. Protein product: CASSTPTGRRYEQYF.

The CDR3 loop reads CASIRDRGQETQYF. CDR3 nucleotide sequence: TGTGCCAGCATCCGGGACAGGGGGCAAGAGACCCAGTACTTC. This chain joins TRBV6-5 and TRBJ2-5; 11 nucleotides line up with TRBD1. This CDR3 comprises 14 residues. Trimming removed 7 bases from V and 2 bases from J; junction bases left unmatched: 3. Germline lookup yields CDR1 MNHEY and CDR2 SVGAGI.

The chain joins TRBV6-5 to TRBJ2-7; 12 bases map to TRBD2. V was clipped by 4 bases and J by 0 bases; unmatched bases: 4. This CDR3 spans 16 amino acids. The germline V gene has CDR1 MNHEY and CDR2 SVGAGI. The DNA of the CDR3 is TGTGCCAGCAGTTTCCGGACTAGCGGGGCCTCCTACGAGCAGTACTTC. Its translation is CASSFRTSGASYEQYF.

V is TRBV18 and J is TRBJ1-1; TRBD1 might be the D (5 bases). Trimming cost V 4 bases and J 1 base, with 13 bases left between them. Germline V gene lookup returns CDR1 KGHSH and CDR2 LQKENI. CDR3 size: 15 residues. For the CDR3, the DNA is TGTGCCAGCTCACTCTTACAGGTCCCGAACACTGAAGCTTTCTTT. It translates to CASSLLQVPNTEAFF.

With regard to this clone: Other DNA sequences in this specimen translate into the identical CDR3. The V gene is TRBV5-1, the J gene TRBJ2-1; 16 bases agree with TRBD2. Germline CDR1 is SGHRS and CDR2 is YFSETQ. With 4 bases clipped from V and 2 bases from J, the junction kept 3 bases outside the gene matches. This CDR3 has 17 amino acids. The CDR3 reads CASSPGTSGGAYNEQFF. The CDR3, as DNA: TGCGCCAGCAGCCCCGGGACTAGCGGGGGGGCCTACAATGAGCAGTTCTTC.

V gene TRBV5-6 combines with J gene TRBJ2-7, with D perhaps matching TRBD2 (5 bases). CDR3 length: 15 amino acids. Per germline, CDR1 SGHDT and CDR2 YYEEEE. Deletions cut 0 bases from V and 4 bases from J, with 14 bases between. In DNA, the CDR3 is TGTGCCAGCAGCTTGGAAGGTCGGGGTCCGTACGAGCAGTACTTC. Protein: CASSLEGRGPYEQYF.

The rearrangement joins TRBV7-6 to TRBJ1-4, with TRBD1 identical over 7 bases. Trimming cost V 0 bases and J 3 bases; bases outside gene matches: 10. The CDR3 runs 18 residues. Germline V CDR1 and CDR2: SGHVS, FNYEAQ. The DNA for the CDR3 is TGTGCCAGCAGCTTAGCGTCCCAGGGGGAAGTGTCTAATGAAAAACTGTTTTTT. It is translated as CASSLASQGEVSNEKLFF.

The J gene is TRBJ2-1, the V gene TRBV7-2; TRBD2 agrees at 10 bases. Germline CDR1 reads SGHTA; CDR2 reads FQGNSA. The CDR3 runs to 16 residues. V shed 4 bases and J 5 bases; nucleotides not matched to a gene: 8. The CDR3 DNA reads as TGTGCCAGCAGCTCCTATTCCGGACTAGCGGACAATGAGCAGTTCTTC. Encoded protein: CASSSYSGLADNEQFF.

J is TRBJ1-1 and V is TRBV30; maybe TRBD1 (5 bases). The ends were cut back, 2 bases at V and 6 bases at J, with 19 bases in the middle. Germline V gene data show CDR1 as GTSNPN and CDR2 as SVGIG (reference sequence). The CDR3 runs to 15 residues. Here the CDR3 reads CAWSNPRGGFAEAFF. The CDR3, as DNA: TGTGCCTGGAGTAACCCCCGCGGGGGGTTTGCTGAAGCTTTCTTT. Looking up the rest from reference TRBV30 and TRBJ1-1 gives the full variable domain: SQTIHQWPATLVQPVGSPLSLECTVEGTSNPNLYWYRQAAGRGLQLLFYSVGIGQISSEVPQNLSASRPQDRQFILSSKKLLLSDSGFYLCAWSNPRGGFAEAFFGQGTRLTVV.

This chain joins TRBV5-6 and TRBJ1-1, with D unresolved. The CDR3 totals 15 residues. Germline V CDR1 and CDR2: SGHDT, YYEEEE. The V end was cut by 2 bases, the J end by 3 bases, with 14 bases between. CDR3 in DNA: TGTGCCAGCAGCTTCTTAGGAGAAGAGGACACTGAAGCTTTCTTT. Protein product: CASSFLGEEDTEAFF.

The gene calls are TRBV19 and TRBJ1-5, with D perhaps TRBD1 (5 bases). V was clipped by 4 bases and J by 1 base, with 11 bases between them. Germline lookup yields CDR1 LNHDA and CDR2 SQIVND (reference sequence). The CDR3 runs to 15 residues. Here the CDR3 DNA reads TGTGCCAGTAGTAGTACGGGGGTAAGCAATCAGCCCCAGCATTTT. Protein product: CASSSTGVSNQPQHF. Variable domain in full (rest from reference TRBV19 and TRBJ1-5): DGGITQSPKYLFRKEGQNVTLSCEQNLNHDAMYWYRQDPGQGLRLIYYSQIVNDFQKGDIAEGYSVSREKKESFPLTVTSAQKNPTAFYLCASSSTGVSNQPQHFGDGTRLSIL.

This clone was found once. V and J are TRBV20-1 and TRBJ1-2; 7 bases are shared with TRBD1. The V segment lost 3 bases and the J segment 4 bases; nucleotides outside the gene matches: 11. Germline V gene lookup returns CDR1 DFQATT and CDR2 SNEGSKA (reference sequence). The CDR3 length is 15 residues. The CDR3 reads CSASGTATNVYGYTF. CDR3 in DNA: TGCAGTGCTAGTGGGACAGCTACCAACGTCTATGGCTACACCTTC.

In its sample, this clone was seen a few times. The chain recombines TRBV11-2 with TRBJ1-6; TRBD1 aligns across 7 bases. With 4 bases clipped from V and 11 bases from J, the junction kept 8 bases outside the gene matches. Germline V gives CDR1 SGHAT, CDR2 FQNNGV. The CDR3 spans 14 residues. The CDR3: CASSSTGEGTPLHF. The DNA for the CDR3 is TGTGCCAGCAGCTCAACAGGGGAAGGAACACCCCTCCACTTT.

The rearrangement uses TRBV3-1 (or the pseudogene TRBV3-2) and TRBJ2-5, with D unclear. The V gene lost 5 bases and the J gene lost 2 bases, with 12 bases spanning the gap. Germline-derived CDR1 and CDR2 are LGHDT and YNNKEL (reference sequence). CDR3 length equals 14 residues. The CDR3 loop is CASSKRQIQETQYF. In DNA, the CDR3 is TGTGCCAGCAGCAAACGACAAATTCAAGAGACCCAGTACTTC.

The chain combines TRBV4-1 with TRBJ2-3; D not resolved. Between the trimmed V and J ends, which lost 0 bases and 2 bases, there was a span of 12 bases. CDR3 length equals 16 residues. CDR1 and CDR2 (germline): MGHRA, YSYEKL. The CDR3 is CASSQESGISTDTQYF. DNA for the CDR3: TGCGCCAGCAGCCAAGAATCAGGAATTTCCACAGATACGCAGTATTTT.

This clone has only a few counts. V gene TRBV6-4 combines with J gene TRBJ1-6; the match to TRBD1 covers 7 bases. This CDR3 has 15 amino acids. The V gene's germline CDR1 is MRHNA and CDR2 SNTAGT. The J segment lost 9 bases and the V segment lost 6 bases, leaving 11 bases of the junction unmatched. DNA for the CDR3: TGTGCCAGCAGCAAAGACAGGGCCTTGGGTTCACCCCTCCACTTT. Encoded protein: CASSKDRALGSPLHF.

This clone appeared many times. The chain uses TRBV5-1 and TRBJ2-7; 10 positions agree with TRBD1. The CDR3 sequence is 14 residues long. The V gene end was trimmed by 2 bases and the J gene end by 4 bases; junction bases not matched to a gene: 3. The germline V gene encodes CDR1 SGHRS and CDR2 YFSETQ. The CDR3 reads CASSFGTGVYEQYF. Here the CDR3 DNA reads TGCGCCAGCAGCTTCGGGACAGGGGTGTACGAGCAGTACTTC.

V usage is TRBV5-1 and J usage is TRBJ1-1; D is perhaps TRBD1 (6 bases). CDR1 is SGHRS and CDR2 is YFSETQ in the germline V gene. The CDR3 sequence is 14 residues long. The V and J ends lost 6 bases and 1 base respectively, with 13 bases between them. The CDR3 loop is CASILGHENTEAFF. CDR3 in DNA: TGCGCCAGCATCCTGGGACATGAGAACACTGAAGCTTTCTTT.

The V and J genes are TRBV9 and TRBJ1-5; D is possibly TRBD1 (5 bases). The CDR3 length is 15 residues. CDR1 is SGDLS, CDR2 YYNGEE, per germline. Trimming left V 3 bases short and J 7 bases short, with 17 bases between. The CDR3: CASSAGGGQDQPQHF. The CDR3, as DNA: TGTGCCAGCAGCGCGGGGGGAGGGCAGGACCAGCCCCAGCATTTT. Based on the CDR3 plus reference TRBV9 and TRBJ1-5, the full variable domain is DSGVTQTPKHLITATGQRVTLRCSPRSGDLSVYWYQQSLDQGLQFLIQYYNGEERAKGNILERFSAQQFPDLHSELNLSSLELGDSALYFCASSAGGGQDQPQHFGDGTRLSIL.

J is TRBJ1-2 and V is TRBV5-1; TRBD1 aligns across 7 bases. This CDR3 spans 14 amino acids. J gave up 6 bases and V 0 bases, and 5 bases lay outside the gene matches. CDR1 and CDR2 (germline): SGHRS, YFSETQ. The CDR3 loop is CASSLEAGGHGYTF. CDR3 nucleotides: TGCGCCAGCAGCTTGGAGGCAGGGGGGCATGGCTACACCTTC.

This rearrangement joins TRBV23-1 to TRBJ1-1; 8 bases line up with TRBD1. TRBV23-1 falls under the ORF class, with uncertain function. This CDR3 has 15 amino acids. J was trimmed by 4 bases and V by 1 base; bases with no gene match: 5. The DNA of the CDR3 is TGCGCCAGCAGTCAATTGGACAGGGTTAGCACTGAAGCTTTCTTT. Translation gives CASSQLDRVSTEAFF.

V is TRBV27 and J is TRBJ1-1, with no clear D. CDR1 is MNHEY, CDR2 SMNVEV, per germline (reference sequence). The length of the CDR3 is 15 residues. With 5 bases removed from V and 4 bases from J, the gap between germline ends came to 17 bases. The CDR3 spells CASSLNGYYSTEAFF. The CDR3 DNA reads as TGTGCCAGCAGTCTAAACGGGTACTATTCCACTGAAGCTTTCTTT.

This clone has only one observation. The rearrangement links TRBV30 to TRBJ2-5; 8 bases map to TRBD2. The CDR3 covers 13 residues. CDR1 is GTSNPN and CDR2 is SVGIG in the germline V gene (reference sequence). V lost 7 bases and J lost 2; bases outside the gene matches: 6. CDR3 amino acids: CAYSRGVQETQYF. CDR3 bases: TGTGCCTACTCGCGGGGGGTTCAAGAGACCCAGTACTTC.

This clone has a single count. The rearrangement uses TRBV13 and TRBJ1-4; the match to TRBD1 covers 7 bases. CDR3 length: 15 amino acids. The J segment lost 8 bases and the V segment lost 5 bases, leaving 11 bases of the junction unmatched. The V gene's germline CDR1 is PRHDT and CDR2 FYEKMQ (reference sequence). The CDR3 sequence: CASSRKTGEGEKLFF. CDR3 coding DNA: TGTGCCAGCAGCCGGAAAACAGGGGAAGGCGAAAAACTGTTTTTT.

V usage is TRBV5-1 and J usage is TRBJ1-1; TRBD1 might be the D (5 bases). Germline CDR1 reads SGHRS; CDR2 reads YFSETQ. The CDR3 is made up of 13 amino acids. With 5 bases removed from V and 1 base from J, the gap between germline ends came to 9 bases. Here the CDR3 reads CASSGARNTEAFF. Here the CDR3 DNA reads TGCGCCAGCAGTGGGGCAAGGAACACTGAAGCTTTCTTT.